This TCR beta chain was obtained from a study of PD-L1 blockade in urothelial cancer. Study-wide context: Each patient had 0 to 3 earlier chemotherapy regimens. Analyses were performed on blood at 3 weeks after treatment start (the second dose) and at 6 weeks.

Losses at the gene ends were 3 bases for V and 5 bases for J; bases not matched to a gene: 7. There are 14 residues in the CDR3. Germline CDR1 and CDR2: SGHRS and YFSETQ. Synthetically made TCR analog templates were put into each PCR as spikes. TCRdb's copy holds only in-frame clones and misses some; the assay was immunoSEQ multiplex PCR. Here the sample spans 80,000 to 100,000 clones, over 80% being singletons. The source of this sequence is a man between 70 and 80 years old with urothelial cancer. Specimen: PBMCs, collected around atezolizumab (anti-PD-L1) treatment. V usage is TRBV5-1 and J usage is TRBJ2-7, with TRBD1 matching over 8 bases. CDR3 DNA: TGCGCCAGCAGCTGGGCAGGGGGCGAGAACGAGCAGTACTTC. Protein product: CASSWAGGENEQYF.